This T cell receptor beta chain was retrieved from a study of blood T cell repertoires in COVID-19 (dated by TCRdb to 2018 to 2021). Study-wide context: Collaborator samples came from the United States, Italy and Spain and covered acute and convalescent phases of COVID-19. The prospective study material was composed of cDNA or gDNA derived from T cells, B-cell-depleted T cells, or PBMCs. The dataset comprised deeply sampled blood TCRbeta repertoires from subjects exposed to, actively infected with, or recovered from COVID-19. The repertoires were made available in a free public database intended to serve as a resource for research on the immune response to SARS-CoV-2. The samples were drawn from the first 160 participants of the ongoing ImmuneRACE study and from roughly 1,300 subjects provided by 6 global collaborators. A de-identified subject ID, COVID-19 status, age in years and sex were almost always included in the sample metadata. Where available, HLA class I and class II types were obtained from metadata supplied by the sample provider rather than from assay-based typing. Overall study results and their limits: Clinical and demographic metadata were provided uncurated, with the amount varying by source and participant.

Concerning this clone: Its antigen target is currently unknown. No clone much larger than this one lies a single base away; base qualities are absent.

Participants in the prospective study were aged roughly 18 to 100 years, lived in about two dozen United States geographic areas, and enrolled through a virtual design. Cohort assignment in the prospective study relied on participant-reported clinical history from a screening survey and a study questionnaire. For ImmuneRACE Cohort 3, a participant was defined as recovered based on two consecutive negative NP/OP PCR tests, clearance by a healthcare professional, or resolution of symptoms. Each participant in the prospective study had whole blood, serum and a nasopharyngeal or oropharyngeal swab collected by mobile phlebotomists. Prospective study participants could optionally give additional blood draws and questionnaires over an approximately 2-month period. Prospective study blood samples were shipped either frozen or at room temperature before DNA extraction. The immunoSEQ Assay, a bias-controlled multiplex PCR, was used to amplify TCRbeta CDR3 regions from genomic DNA. The study's processing was this. The number of nucleated cells in each sample was estimated by amplification of reference gene primers within the assay. Sequence reads were collapsed and filtered to measure the absolute abundance of every unique TCRbeta CDR3 rearrangement. Productive Simpson clonality was computed per sample as the square root of Simpson's diversity index over productive rearrangements. What TCRdb holds here is the immuneACCESS table cut down to in-frame rearrangements. Part of the clones is not present; checked against another copy, under half of the missing clones reflect an unresolved V gene, and the others are unexplained. D and trimming were read from the DNA, whereas the V and J calls and clone size are those reported in that table. For this sample there are around 300,000 clones; around 90% appear just once. The ten largest clonotypes hold around 0.9% of the sample.

Sequencing was done on a sample of PBMCs or T cells enriched from blood (not recorded which). The sequence came from a woman in her thirties who had recovered from COVID-19.

The base sequence is TGTGCCAGCAGTGACGCCTTTCGGACAGGAATGAACACTGAAGCTTTCTTT. It specifies CASSDAFRTGMNTEAFF. Recombination linked TRBV6-1 to TRBJ1-1; TRBD1 fits 7 bases in the junction. CDR1 and CDR2, looked up from the germline V gene, are MNHNS and SASEGT. From the cysteine up to the phenylalanine, the CDR3 has a length of 17 residues. The sequence is cut down to CDR3 DNA, 51 bases in frame from base 1. V loses 3 bases at its end and J loses 0 bases; junction bases beyond the gene matches: 10.